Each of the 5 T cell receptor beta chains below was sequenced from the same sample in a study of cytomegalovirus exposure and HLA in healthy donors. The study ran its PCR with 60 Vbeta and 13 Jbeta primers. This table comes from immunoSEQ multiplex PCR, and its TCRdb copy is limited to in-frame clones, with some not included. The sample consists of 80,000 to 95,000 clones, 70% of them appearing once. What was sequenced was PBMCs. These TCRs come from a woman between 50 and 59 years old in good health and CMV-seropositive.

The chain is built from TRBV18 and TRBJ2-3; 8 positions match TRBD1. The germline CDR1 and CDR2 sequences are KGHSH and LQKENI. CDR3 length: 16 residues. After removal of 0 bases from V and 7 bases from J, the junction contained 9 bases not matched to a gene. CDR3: CASSPPRTGYSNTQYF. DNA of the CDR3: TGTGCCAGCTCACCACCTAGGACAGGGTATTCGAATACGCAGTATTTT.

DNA for the CDR3: TGTGCCAGCAGTGAGTTGGGGACTAGCGGGGTCTACGAGCAGTACTTC. Translated: CASSELGTSGVYEQYF. The genes are TRBV6-1 and TRBJ2-7; 13 bases match TRBD2. Looked up from germline, CDR1 is MNHNS and CDR2 is SASEGT. J was trimmed by 3 bases and V by 3 bases; bases with no gene match: 5. CDR3 length: 16 amino acids.

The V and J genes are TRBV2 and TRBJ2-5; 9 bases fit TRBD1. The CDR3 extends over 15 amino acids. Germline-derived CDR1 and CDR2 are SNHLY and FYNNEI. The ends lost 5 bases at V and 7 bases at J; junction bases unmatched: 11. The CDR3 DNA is TGTGCCAGCAGTACAGGACAGGGGAGGTCTGGGACCCAGTACTTC. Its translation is CASSTGQGRSGTQYF.

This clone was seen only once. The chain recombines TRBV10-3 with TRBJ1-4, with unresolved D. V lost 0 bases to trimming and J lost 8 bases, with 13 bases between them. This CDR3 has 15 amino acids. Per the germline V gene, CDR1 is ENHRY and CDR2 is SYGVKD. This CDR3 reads CAISESSGRGEKLFF. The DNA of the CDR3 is TGTGCCATCAGTGAGTCGAGCGGCCGAGGGGAAAAACTGTTTTTT.

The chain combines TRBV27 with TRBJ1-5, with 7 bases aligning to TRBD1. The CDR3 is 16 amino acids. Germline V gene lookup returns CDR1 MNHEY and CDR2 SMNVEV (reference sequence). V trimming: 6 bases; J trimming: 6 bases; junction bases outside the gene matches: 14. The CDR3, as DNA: TGTGCCAGCAGCGATACCCTGACAGGGTCCGGTCAGCCCCAGCATTTT. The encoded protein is CASSDTLTGSGQPQHF.